Listed below are T cell receptor beta chains from one sample, sequenced in a study of blood T cell repertoires in COVID-19. Generated by immunoSEQ multiplex PCR, the TCRdb table keeps only in-frame clones and is missing some. Among about 44,000 clones, around 84% were seen once, and the ten largest hold around 44%. The specimen sequenced was peripheral blood. The receptors were gathered from a human donor in a cohort sampled during active COVID-19. The CDR3 runs from the conserved cysteine through the conserved F or W. The D gene is left open where the match is weak. Rows may omit the clone size; those that give it use once, few, many or a size class.

CDR3 DNA: TGTGCCTGGAGGAGCTTCGGAGGTGATGGCTACACCTTC; CDR3 protein: CAWRSFGGDGYTF; clone size: NA; D gene: NA; J gene: TRBJ1-2; V gene: TRBV30
CDR3 DNA: TGCGCCAGCAGCTGGCTTCTAGCGGGGAGGGGGTCGTACAATGAGCAGTTCTTC; CDR3 protein: CASSWLLAGRGSYNEQFF; clone size: NA; D gene: TRBD2; J gene: TRBJ2-1; V gene: TRBV4-1
CDR3 DNA: TGTGCCAGCAGTTTATCCTATGACAGGGGGCGAGTCTATGGCTACACCTTC; CDR3 protein: CASSLSYDRGRVYGYTF; clone size: NA; D gene: TRBD1; J gene: TRBJ1-2; V gene: TRBV27
CDR3 DNA: TGTGCCAGCAGTGAACTAGCGGGGGGGAAAGATACGCAGTATTTT; CDR3 protein: CASSELAGGKDTQYF; clone size: NA; D gene: TRBD2; J gene: TRBJ2-3; V gene: TRBV6-1
CDR3 DNA: TGTGCCAGCAGCCCACCGCCCAGTTTGAACACTGAAGCTTTCTTT; CDR3 protein: CASSPPPSLNTEAFF; clone size: NA; D gene: NA; J gene: TRBJ1-1; V gene: TRBV7-2
CDR3 DNA: TGTGCCAGCAGCCGACAGGGTGAGACAGATACGCAGTATTTT; CDR3 protein: CASSRQGETDTQYF; clone size: NA; D gene: TRBD1; J gene: TRBJ2-3; V gene: TRBV6-2/TRBV6-3
CDR3 DNA: TGTGCCAGTTCAGTATTTGGGGCCCAGACAGATACGCAGTATTTT; CDR3 protein: CASSVFGAQTDTQYF; clone size: NA; D gene: NA; J gene: TRBJ2-3; V gene: TRBV19
CDR3 DNA: TGTGCCAGCTCACCCTTATGGGACAAAAATACTCAGGGGTACAATGAGCAGTTCTTC; CDR3 protein: CASSPLWDKNTQGYNEQFF; clone size: NA; D gene: NA; J gene: TRBJ2-1; V gene: TRBV18
CDR3 DNA: TGTGCCAGCAGCCAGACAGGGAGTAGGAACACTGAAGCTTTCTTT; CDR3 protein: CASSQTGSRNTEAFF; clone size: NA; D gene: TRBD1; J gene: TRBJ1-1; V gene: TRBV3-1/TRBV3-2
CDR3 DNA: TGCGCCAGCAGAACCTCGGGGGCCGGGGGGGCTGAAGCTTTCTTT; CDR3 protein: CASRTSGAGGAEAFF; clone size: NA; D gene: NA; J gene: TRBJ1-1; V gene: TRBV10-2
CDR3 DNA: TGTGCCAGCAGCTTAGCCCCCGCCCTCCTAGCGGGGGGGATCTACGAGCAGTACTTC; CDR3 protein: CASSLAPALLAGGIYEQYF; clone size: NA; D gene: TRBD2; J gene: TRBJ2-7; V gene: TRBV11-2
CDR3 DNA: TGTGCCAGTACCAGACTAGCGGGGGGCACCGGGGAGCTGTTTTTT; CDR3 protein: CASTRLAGGTGELFF; clone size: NA; D gene: TRBD2; J gene: TRBJ2-2; V gene: TRBV19
CDR3 DNA: TGTGCCAGCAGCCAAACAGGGTCGAGAGCGACCCAGTACTTC; CDR3 protein: CASSQTGSRATQYF; clone size: NA; D gene: NA; J gene: TRBJ2-5; V gene: TRBV11-1
CDR3 DNA: TGTGCCAGCAGTCCCCAGGGCGGAGTGTTCCAGCATTTT; CDR3 protein: CASSPQGGVFQHF; clone size: NA; D gene: NA; J gene: TRBJ1-5; V gene: TRBV6-5
CDR3 DNA: TGTGCCAGCTCACCACTGCGGGACTTTTACAATGAGCAGTTCTTC; CDR3 protein: CASSPLRDFYNEQFF; clone size: NA; D gene: NA; J gene: TRBJ2-1; V gene: TRBV18
CDR3 DNA: TGCGCCAGCAGCTTGGCGGACAGACTTAACACCGGGGAGCTGTTTTTT; CDR3 protein: CASSLADRLNTGELFF; clone size: NA; D gene: NA; J gene: TRBJ2-2; V gene: TRBV5-1
CDR3 DNA: TGTGCCAGTAGTTTCTCTCCTGGACAGGTCGAAGCTTTCTTT; CDR3 protein: CASSFSPGQVEAFF; clone size: once; D gene: TRBD1; J gene: TRBJ1-1; V gene: TRBV19
CDR3 DNA: TGTGCCACCAGTGCTCCCGGGGGGGGGTCCTACAATGAGCAGTTCTTC; CDR3 protein: CATSAPGGGSYNEQFF; clone size: NA; D gene: TRBD2; J gene: TRBJ2-1; V gene: TRBV24-1
CDR3 DNA: TGTGCCAGCAGCTTAGGGGATAATACAGGGGGCGGAGGGGAAAAACTGTTTTTT; CDR3 protein: CASSLGDNTGGGGEKLFF; clone size: once; D gene: TRBD1; J gene: TRBJ1-4; V gene: TRBV7-8
CDR3 DNA: TGTGCCAGCAGTGACGGGTGGCGTCAAGAGACCCAGTACTTC; CDR3 protein: CASSDGWRQETQYF; clone size: NA; D gene: NA; J gene: TRBJ2-5; V gene: TRBV6-1
CDR3 DNA: TGTGCCAGCAGTTTGGGGACGAGGGCGGGGAATGAGCAGTTCTTC; CDR3 protein: CASSLGTRAGNEQFF; clone size: NA; D gene: NA; J gene: TRBJ2-1; V gene: TRBV11-3
CDR3 DNA: TGCGCCAGCAGCGTAGCGGGGGGGGTCGTAGAGACCCAGTACTTC; CDR3 protein: CASSVAGGVVETQYF; clone size: NA; D gene: TRBD2; J gene: TRBJ2-5; V gene: TRBV5-1
CDR3 DNA: TGTGCCAGCAGCTTTACTAGCGGGGGGGCGGAGACCCAGTACTTC; CDR3 protein: CASSFTSGGAETQYF; clone size: NA; D gene: TRBD2; J gene: TRBJ2-5; V gene: TRBV7-3
CDR3 DNA: TGTGCCAGCAGCAAATGGCGGACTCAGCAAGATAATTCACCCCTCCACTTT; CDR3 protein: CASSKWRTQQDNSPLHF; clone size: NA; D gene: NA; J gene: TRBJ1-6; V gene: TRBV21-1
CDR3 DNA: TGTGCCAGCAGCCAAGTATCCGGGGGCTACACCTTC; CDR3 protein: CASSQVSGGYTF; clone size: NA; D gene: NA; J gene: TRBJ1-2; V gene: TRBV14
CDR3 DNA: TGCAGTGCTAGAGGAGACACCAAGGGGACCTTC; CDR3 protein: CSARGDTKGTF; clone size: NA; D gene: NA; J gene: TRBJ1-2; V gene: TRBV20-1
CDR3 DNA: TGCGCCAGCAGCCAAGACCACTCCGGGACAGGCAACTATGGCTACACCTTC; CDR3 protein: CASSQDHSGTGNYGYTF; clone size: NA; D gene: TRBD1; J gene: TRBJ1-2; V gene: TRBV4-3
CDR3 DNA: TGTGCCAGCAGCCTCGGGTTCGTCTACTCCTACAATGAGCAGTTCTTC; CDR3 protein: CASSLGFVYSYNEQFF; clone size: NA; D gene: NA; J gene: TRBJ2-1; V gene: TRBV7-9
CDR3 DNA: TGTGCCAGCAGCCTTAATGAAAAACTGTTTTTT; CDR3 protein: CASSLNEKLFF; clone size: NA; D gene: NA; J gene: TRBJ1-4; V gene: TRBV7-9
CDR3 DNA: TGTGCCAGCAGCTTACTAAACCAGGGGCGAGGCACAGATACGCAGTATTTT; CDR3 protein: CASSLLNQGRGTDTQYF; clone size: NA; D gene: NA; J gene: TRBJ2-3; V gene: TRBV7-9
CDR3 DNA: TGTGCCAGCAGTTCCCGGACTAGCGGGGGGGCCAATGAGCAGTTCTTC; CDR3 protein: CASSSRTSGGANEQFF; clone size: NA; D gene: TRBD2; J gene: TRBJ2-1; V gene: TRBV6-5
CDR3 DNA: TGTGCCAGCAGTTCTCCGGCGTCAGGACTAGCGTTTAATGAGCAGTTCTTC; CDR3 protein: CASSSPASGLAFNEQFF; clone size: NA; D gene: TRBD2; J gene: TRBJ2-1; V gene: TRBV28
CDR3 DNA: TGTGCCAGCAGCCTCTGGGGGGAGAAGGCAGATACGCAGTATTTT; CDR3 protein: CASSLWGEKADTQYF; clone size: NA; D gene: NA; J gene: TRBJ2-3; V gene: TRBV7-2
CDR3 DNA: TGTGCCAGCAGCCACGACAGTCGTGAAAAACTGTTTTTT; CDR3 protein: CASSHDSREKLFF; clone size: NA; D gene: NA; J gene: TRBJ1-4; V gene: TRBV3-1/TRBV3-2
CDR3 DNA: TGTGCCAGCAGTTCCTACAGATTCGACTATGGCTACACCTTC; CDR3 protein: CASSSYRFDYGYTF; clone size: NA; D gene: NA; J gene: TRBJ1-2; V gene: TRBV6-2/TRBV6-3
CDR3 DNA: TGCAGCGTGAGAGTGGTCCGAGAGACCCAGTACTTC; CDR3 protein: CSVRVVRETQYF; clone size: NA; D gene: NA; J gene: TRBJ2-5; V gene: TRBV29-1
CDR3 DNA: TGTGCCACCAGCAGAGGGACAGGGGGTGAAAAACTGTTTTTT; CDR3 protein: CATSRGTGGEKLFF; clone size: NA; D gene: TRBD1; J gene: TRBJ1-4; V gene: TRBV15
CDR3 DNA: TGTGCCAGCAGTTTAATGACAGTGAACACTGAAGCTTTCTTT; CDR3 protein: CASSLMTVNTEAFF; clone size: NA; D gene: NA; J gene: TRBJ1-1; V gene: TRBV6-5
CDR3 DNA: TGCGCCAGCAGCTGGGACAGGCAGTACGAGCAGTACTTC; CDR3 protein: CASSWDRQYEQYF; clone size: NA; D gene: TRBD1; J gene: TRBJ2-7; V gene: TRBV5-1
CDR3 DNA: TGTGCCAGCTCACCACGAAGGGACAGGGACTGGGAGACCCAGTACTTC; CDR3 protein: CASSPRRDRDWETQYF; clone size: NA; D gene: TRBD1; J gene: TRBJ2-5; V gene: TRBV18